These T cell receptor beta chains were read from a single sample in a study of cytomegalovirus exposure and HLA in healthy donors. Sequencing was performed with immunoSEQ multiplex PCR; in TCRdb, only in-frame clones are kept and a portion is missing. This table has some 170,000 clones, 82% appearing once. Sequenced input: PBMCs. The receptor set was obtained from a man aged 50-60 years in good health and CMV-seropositive. Both conserved end residues are part of each CDR3. A D gene is named only where the DNA matches it firmly. Clone size, where shown, is once, few, many, or a class for clones that have expanded.

TRBV5-1,TRBJ1-4,.,TRBD1,CASSRDSNEKLFF,TGCGCCAGCAGCAGGGACAGCAATGAAAAACTGTTTTTT
TRBV4-3,TRBJ2-3,.,TRBD2,CASSRSLAGGPDTQYF,TGCGCCAGCAGCCGCTCACTAGCGGGGGGCCCAGATACGCAGTATTTT
TRBV11-3,TRBJ2-3,.,.,CASSPGDTQYF,TGTGCCAGCAGCCCGGGAGATACGCAGTATTTT
TRBV30,TRBJ1-1,.,.,CAWVSRGPNTEAFF,TGTGCCTGGGTCAGCAGGGGCCCGAACACTGAAGCTTTCTTT
TRBV6-1,TRBJ1-1,.,TRBD1,CASSARWTGGTEAFF,TGTGCCAGCAGTGCTAGATGGACAGGGGGCACTGAAGCTTTCTTT
TRBV5-5,TRBJ2-1,.,TRBD2,CASSLVKTSSYNEQFF,TGTGCCAGCAGCTTGGTCAAGACTAGCTCGTACAATGAGCAGTTCTTC
TRBV5-1,TRBJ1-6,few,TRBD1,CASSVDREDSPLHF,TGCGCCAGCAGCGTAGACAGGGAAGATTCACCCCTCCACTTT
TRBV10-3,TRBJ2-3,.,TRBD1,CASSGQGNWDTQYF,TGTGCCAGTTCCGGACAGGGGAATTGGGATACGCAGTATTTT
TRBV29-1,TRBJ1-5,.,TRBD1,CSVTGQGNQPQHF,TGCAGCGTTACGGGACAGGGCAATCAGCCCCAGCATTTT
TRBV2,TRBJ2-1,.,TRBD2,CASRGASGRFNEQFF,TGTGCCAGCAGAGGGGCAAGCGGGAGGTTCAATGAGCAGTTCTTC
TRBV21-1,TRBJ2-7,.,.,CASSSRDRISYEQYF,TGTGCCAGCAGCAGCCGGGACAGAATCTCCTACGAGCAGTACTTC
TRBV5-1,TRBJ2-1,.,.,CASSLGGQNEQFF,TGCGCCAGCAGCTTGGGAGGACAGAATGAGCAGTTCTTC
TRBV30,TRBJ2-5,few,.,CAWSRGLGDQETQYF,TGTGCCTGGAGTCGGGGACTCGGGGACCAAGAGACCCAGTACTTC
TRBV29-1,TRBJ2-2,.,.,CSVEPTGVGELFF,TGCAGCGTTGAGCCTACAGGAGTCGGGGAGCTGTTTTTT
TRBV5-5,TRBJ1-1,.,.,CASSHDTGAMNTEAFF,TGTGCCAGCAGCCACGATACAGGAGCCATGAACACTGAAGCTTTCTTT
TRBV7-9,TRBJ2-7,.,TRBD2,CASSLLAGAYEQYF,TGTGCCAGCAGCTTACTAGCGGGTGCCTACGAGCAGTACTTC
TRBV29-1,TRBJ1-5,.,.,CSVRTGLDQPQHF,TGCAGCGTACGCACAGGTCTCGATCAGCCCCAGCATTTT
TRBV9,TRBJ1-4,.,.,CASSVRQHNEKLFF,TGTGCCAGCAGCGTAAGACAACATAATGAAAAACTGTTTTTT
TRBV14,TRBJ2-3,.,TRBD2,CASNRGLGADTQYF,TGTGCCAGCAATCGGGGACTAGGCGCAGATACGCAGTATTTT
TRBV5-1,TRBJ2-7,.,.,CASSLIGDRSTGYEQYF,TGCGCCAGCAGCTTGATAGGGGATAGGTCCACAGGCTACGAGCAGTACTTC
TRBV5-1,TRBJ2-1,once,TRBD2,CASSLELASSNEQFF,TGCGCCAGCAGCTTGGAACTAGCGTCCTCCAATGAGCAGTTCTTC
TRBV5-8,TRBJ1-2,.,TRBD1,CASSQGDSRDYGYTF,TGTGCCAGCAGCCAGGGGGACTCTAGAGACTATGGCTACACCTTC
TRBV7-9,TRBJ1-2,once,.,CASSHRSINYGYTF,TGTGCCAGCAGCCACCGGTCCATCAACTATGGCTACACCTTC
TRBV5-4,TRBJ2-7,.,TRBD2,CASSFGTNFYEQYF,TGTGCCAGCAGCTTCGGGACTAACTTCTACGAGCAGTACTTC
TRBV28,TRBJ2-3,.,TRBD2,CASSLWALAGGPAGTQYF,TGTGCCAGCAGTTTATGGGCACTAGCGGGAGGCCCAGCCGGTACGCAGTATTTT
TRBV5-1,TRBJ2-7,.,.,CASSLTGSQVVEQYF,TGCGCCAGCAGCCTCACAGGTAGCCAGGTTGTCGAGCAGTACTTC